This T cell receptor beta chain is from a study of shared clonotypes between healthy human individuals. Study as a whole: Researchers drew samples from a couple of women and a few men aged 18 to 49.

The CDR3 has 16 residues. With V trimmed by 6 bases and J by 2 bases, 8 bases remained unmatched. Per the germline V gene, CDR1 is MNHNY and CDR2 is SVGAGI (reference sequence). A CD45RA+ naive subset and a CD45RA-negative memory subset were split from CD4+ cells. Replicate sorted-subset PCRs were loaded with around 200 ng DNA, about 30,000 T cell genomes. Only in-frame clones appear in the TCRdb table, and some are missing; sequencing was by immunoSEQ multiplex PCR. This table has 2 million to 3 million clones, over 85% appearing once. This receptor was identified in a man aged 18 to 29 in good health. Some clones in this sample may be carry-over from other donors' samples. The specimen was naive CD4+ T cells from PBMCs. Regarding subset: CD45RA+ positively selected. The rearrangement uses TRBV6-6 and TRBJ2-3; 10 bases line up with TRBD2. DNA of the CDR3: TGTGCCAGCAGCCGAACCACTAGCGGGGTCACAGATACGCAGTATTTT. It translates to CASSRTTSGVTDTQYF.